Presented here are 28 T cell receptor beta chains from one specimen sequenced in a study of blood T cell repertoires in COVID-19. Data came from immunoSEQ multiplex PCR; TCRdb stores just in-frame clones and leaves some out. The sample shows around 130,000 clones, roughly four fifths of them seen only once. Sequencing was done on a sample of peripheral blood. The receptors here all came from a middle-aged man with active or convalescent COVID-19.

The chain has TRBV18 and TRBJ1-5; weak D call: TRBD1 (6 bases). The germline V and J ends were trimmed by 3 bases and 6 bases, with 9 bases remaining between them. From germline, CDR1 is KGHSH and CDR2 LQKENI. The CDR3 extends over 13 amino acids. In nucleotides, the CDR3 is TGTGCCAGCTCACCCTCACAGGGTCAGCCCCAGCATTTT. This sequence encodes CASSPSQGQPQHF. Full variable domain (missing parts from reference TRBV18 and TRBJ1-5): NAGVMQNPRHLVRRRGQEARLRCSPMKGHSHVYWYRQLPEEGLKFMVYLQKENIIDESGMPKERFSAEFPKEGPSILRIQQVVRGDSAAYFCASSPSQGQPQHFGDGTRLSIL.

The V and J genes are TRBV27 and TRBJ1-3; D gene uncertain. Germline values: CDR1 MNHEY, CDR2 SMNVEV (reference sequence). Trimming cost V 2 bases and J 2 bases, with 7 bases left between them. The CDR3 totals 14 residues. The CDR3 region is CASSLGGPGNTIYF. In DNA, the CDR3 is TGTGCCAGCAGTTTAGGAGGGCCTGGAAACACCATATATTTT.

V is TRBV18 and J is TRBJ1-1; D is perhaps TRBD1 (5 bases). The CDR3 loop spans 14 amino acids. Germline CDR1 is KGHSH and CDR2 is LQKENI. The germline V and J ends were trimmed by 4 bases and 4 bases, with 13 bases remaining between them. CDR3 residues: CASSRTPDGTEAFF. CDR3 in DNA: TGTGCCAGCTCACGGACACCCGACGGCACTGAAGCTTTCTTT.

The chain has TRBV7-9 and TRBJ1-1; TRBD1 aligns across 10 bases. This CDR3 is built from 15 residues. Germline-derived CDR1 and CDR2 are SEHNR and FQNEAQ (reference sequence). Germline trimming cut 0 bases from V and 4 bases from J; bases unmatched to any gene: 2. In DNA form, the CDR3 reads TGTGCCAGCAGCTTAGCGGGACAGGGGACCACTGAAGCTTTCTTT. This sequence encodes CASSLAGQGTTEAFF.

For the CDR3, the DNA is TGTGCCAGCAGTCCCAGGGTGGGCTATGGCTACACCTTC. Its protein is CASSPRVGYGYTF. The chain is built from TRBV12-3 or TRBV12-4 and TRBJ1-2; D may be TRBD1 (5 bases). The CDR3 is 13 amino acids. The V end was cut by 5 bases, the J end by 4 bases, with 11 bases between.

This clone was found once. CDR3 loop: CASSGQDYEQYF. DNA of the CDR3: TGTGCCAGCAGCGGACAGGACTACGAGCAGTACTTC. This rearrangement joins TRBV9 to TRBJ2-7; tentative D call: TRBD1 (6 bases). The CDR3 is 12 amino acids. In germline, CDR1 is SGDLS, CDR2 YYNGEE. Trimming took 3 bases from V and 3 from J, leaving 7 bases between them.

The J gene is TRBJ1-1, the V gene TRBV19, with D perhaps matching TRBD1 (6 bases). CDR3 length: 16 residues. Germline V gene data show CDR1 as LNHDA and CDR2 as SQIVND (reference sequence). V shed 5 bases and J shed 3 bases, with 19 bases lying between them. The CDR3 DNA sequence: TGTGCCAGTAGTGACAGGTGGTTCGATCAAGACACTGAAGCTTTCTTT. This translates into CASSDRWFDQDTEAFF.

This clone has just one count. The CDR3 is CASTRQPRNTGELFF. DNA of the CDR3: TGTGCCAGCACTCGACAGCCCCGTAACACCGGGGAGCTGTTTTTT. The rearrangement joins TRBV6-5 to TRBJ2-2, with D perhaps matching TRBD1 (5 bases). The germline V gene has CDR1 MNHEY and CDR2 SVGAGI. The CDR3 totals 15 residues. The V and J ends lost 7 bases and 2 bases respectively, with 14 bases between them.

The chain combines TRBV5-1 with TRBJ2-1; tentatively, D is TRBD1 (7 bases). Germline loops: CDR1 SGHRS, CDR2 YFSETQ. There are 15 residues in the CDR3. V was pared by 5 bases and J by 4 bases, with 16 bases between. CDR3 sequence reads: CASRVEGATYNEQFF. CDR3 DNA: TGCGCCAGCAGGGTGGAGGGGGCAACTTACAATGAGCAGTTCTTC.

The CDR3 protein is CASSNQGTSYEQYF. For the CDR3, the DNA is TGTGCCAGCAGTAATCAGGGAACTTCCTACGAGCAGTACTTC. The chain carries TRBV2 and TRBJ2-7, with D tentatively TRBD1 (5 bases). Germline lookup yields CDR1 SNHLY and CDR2 FYNNEI. CDR3 length: 14 amino acids. V shed 5 bases and J shed 1 base, with 12 bases lying between them. The whole variable domain, remainder taken from reference TRBV2 and TRBJ2-7, is EPEVTQTPSHQVTQMGQEVILRCVPISNHLYFYWYRQILGQKVEFLVSFYNNEISEKSEIFDDQFSVERPDGSNFTLKIRSTKLEDSAMYFCASSNQGTSYEQYFGPGTRLTVT.

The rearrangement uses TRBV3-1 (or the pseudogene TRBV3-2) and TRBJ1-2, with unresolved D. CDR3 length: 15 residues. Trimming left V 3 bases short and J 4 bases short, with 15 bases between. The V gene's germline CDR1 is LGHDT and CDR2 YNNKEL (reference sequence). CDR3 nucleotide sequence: TGTGCCAGCAGCCATAACGTGTTGGCGGGCTATGGCTACACCTTC. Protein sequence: CASSHNVLAGYGYTF.

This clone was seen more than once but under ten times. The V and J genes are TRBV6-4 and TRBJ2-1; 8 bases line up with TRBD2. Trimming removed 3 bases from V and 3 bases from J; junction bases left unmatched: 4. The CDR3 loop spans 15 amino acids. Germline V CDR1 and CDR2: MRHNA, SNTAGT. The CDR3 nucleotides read TGTGCCAGCAGTGAGGGGCGGGGGGACTACAATGAGCAGTTCTTC. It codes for CASSEGRGDYNEQFF.

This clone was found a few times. The CDR3 loop is CASSEPSAGGEDTQYF. The DNA for the CDR3 is TGTGCCAGCAGTGAACCAAGCGCAGGGGGCGAGGATACGCAGTATTTT. V is TRBV25-1 and J is TRBJ2-3, with 8 bases fitting TRBD1. The CDR3 totals 16 residues. With 2 bases clipped from V and 6 bases from J, the junction kept 10 bases outside the gene matches. CDR1 MGHDK and CDR2 SYGVNS come from the germline V gene.

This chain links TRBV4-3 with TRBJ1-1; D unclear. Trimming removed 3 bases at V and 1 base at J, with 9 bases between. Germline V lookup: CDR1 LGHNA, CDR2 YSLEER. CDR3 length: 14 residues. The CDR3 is CASSQEGGNTEAFF. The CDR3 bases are TGCGCCAGCAGCCAGGAGGGTGGGAACACTGAAGCTTTCTTT.

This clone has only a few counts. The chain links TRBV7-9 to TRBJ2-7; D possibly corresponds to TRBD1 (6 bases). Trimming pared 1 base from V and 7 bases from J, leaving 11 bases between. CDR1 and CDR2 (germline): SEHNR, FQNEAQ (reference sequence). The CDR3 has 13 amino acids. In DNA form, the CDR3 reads TGTGCCAGCAGCTTAGGCAGGGGTGGAGAGCAGTACTTC. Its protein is CASSLGRGGEQYF.

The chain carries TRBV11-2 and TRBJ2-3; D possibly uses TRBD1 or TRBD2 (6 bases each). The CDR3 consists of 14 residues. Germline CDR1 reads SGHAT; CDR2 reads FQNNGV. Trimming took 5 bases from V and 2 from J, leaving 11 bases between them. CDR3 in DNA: TGTGCCAGCAGCCTAGGGGGGCTCACAGATACGCAGTATTTT. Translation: CASSLGGLTDTQYF. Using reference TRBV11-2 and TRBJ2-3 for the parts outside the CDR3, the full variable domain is EAGVAQSPRYKIIEKRQSVAFWCNPISGHATLYWYQQILGQGPKLLIQFQNNGVVDDSQLPKDRFSAERLKGVDSTLKIQPAKLEDSAVYLCASSLGGLTDTQYFGPGTRLTVL.

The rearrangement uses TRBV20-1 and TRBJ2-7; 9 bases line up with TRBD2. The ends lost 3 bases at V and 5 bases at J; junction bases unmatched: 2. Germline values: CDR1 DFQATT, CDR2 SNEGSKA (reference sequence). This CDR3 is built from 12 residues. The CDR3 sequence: CSASSGGNEQYF. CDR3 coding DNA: TGCAGTGCTAGTAGCGGGGGTAACGAGCAGTACTTC.

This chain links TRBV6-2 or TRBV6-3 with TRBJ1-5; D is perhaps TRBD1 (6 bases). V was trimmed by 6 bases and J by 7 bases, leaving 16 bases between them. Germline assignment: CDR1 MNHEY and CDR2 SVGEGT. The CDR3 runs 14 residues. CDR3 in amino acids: CASSPGGAGQPQHF. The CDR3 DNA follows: TGTGCCAGCAGCCCGGGGGGGGCAGGGCAGCCCCAGCATTTT.

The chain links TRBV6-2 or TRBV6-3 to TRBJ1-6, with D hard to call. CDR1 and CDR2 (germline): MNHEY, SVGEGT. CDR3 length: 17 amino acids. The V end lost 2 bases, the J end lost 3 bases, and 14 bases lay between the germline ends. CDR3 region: CASSYPGGGFYNSPLHF. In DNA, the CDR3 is TGTGCCAGCAGTTACCCCGGCGGTGGCTTCTATAATTCACCCCTCCACTTT.

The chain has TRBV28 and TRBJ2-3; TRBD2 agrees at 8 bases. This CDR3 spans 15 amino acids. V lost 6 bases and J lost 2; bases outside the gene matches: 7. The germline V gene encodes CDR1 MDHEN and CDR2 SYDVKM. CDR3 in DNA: TGTGCCAGCAGCTCAAGCGGGGGCGACACAGATACGCAGTATTTT. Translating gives CASSSSGGDTDTQYF. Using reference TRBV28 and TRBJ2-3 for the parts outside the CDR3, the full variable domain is DVKVTQSSRYLVKRTGEKVFLECVQDMDHENMFWYRQDPGLGLRLIYFSYDVKMKEKGDIPEGYSVSREKKERFSLILESASTNQTSMYLCASSSSGGDTDTQYFGPGTRLTVL.

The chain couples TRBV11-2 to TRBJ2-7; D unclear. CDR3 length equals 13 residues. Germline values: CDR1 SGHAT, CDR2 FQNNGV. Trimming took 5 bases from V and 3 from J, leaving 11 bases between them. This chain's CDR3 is CASSRTPIYEQYF. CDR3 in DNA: TGTGCCAGCAGCCGTACACCAATCTACGAGCAGTACTTC.

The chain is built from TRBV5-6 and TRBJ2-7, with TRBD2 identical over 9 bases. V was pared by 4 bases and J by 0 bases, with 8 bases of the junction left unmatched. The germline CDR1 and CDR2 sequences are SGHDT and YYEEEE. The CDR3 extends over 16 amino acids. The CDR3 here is CASSLLGGGDSYEQYF. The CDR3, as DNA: TGTGCCAGCAGCCTCTTGGGCGGGGGGGACTCCTACGAGCAGTACTTC.

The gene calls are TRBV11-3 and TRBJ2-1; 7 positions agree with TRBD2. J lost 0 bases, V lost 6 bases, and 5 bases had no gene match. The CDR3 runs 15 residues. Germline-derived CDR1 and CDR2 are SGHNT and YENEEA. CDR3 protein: CASRRAGLSYNEQFF. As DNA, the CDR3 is TGTGCCAGCAGGCGAGCGGGACTCTCCTACAATGAGCAGTTCTTC. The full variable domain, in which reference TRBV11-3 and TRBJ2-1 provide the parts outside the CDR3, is EAGVVQSPRYKIIEKKQPVAFWCNPISGHNTLYWYLQNLGQGPELLIRYENEEAVDDSQLPKDRFSAERLKGVDSTLKIQPAELGDSAVYLCASRRAGLSYNEQFFGPGTRLTVL.

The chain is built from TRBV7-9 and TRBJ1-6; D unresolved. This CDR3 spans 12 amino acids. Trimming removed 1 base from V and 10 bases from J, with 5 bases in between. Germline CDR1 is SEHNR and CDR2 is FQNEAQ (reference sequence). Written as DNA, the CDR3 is TGTGCCAGCAGCTTAGAAGCCTCACCCCTCCACTTT. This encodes CASSLEASPLHF. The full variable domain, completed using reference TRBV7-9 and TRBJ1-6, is DTGVSQNPRHKITKRGQNVTFRCDPISEHNRLYWYRQTLGQGPEFLTYFQNEAQLEKSRLLSDRFSAERPKGSFSTLEIQRTEQGDSAMYLCASSLEASPLHFGNGTRLTVT.

CDR3 region: CASSLEWADPQHF. In DNA, the CDR3 is TGTGCCAGCAGCTTGGAATGGGCTGATCCCCAGCATTTT. V usage is TRBV5-5 and J usage is TRBJ1-5; D gene unclear. The CDR3 sequence is 13 residues long. The germline CDR1 and CDR2 sequences are SGHKS and YYEKEE (reference sequence). V lost 0 bases and J lost 10, with 11 bases in between. Drawing the rest from reference TRBV5-5 and TRBJ1-5, the complete variable domain is DAGVTQSPTHLIKTRGQQVTLRCSPISGHKSVSWYQQVLGQGPQFIFQYYEKEERGRGNFPDRFSARQFPNYSSELNVNALLLGDSALYLCASSLEWADPQHFGDGTRLSIL.

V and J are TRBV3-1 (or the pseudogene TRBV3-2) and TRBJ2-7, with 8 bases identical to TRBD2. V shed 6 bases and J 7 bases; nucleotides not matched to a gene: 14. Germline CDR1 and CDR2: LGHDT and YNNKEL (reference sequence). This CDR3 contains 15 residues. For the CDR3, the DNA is TGTGCCAGCAGTCGGCTAGCGGGTGGTGAGGGGGAGCAGTACTTC. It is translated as CASSRLAGGEGEQYF.

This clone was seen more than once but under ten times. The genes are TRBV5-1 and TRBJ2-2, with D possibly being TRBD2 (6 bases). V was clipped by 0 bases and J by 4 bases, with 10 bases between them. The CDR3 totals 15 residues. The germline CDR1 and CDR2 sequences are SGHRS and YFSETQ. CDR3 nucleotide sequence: TGCGCCAGCAGCTTGGTAGCGGTCGCCACCGGGGAGCTGTTTTTT. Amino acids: CASSLVAVATGELFF.

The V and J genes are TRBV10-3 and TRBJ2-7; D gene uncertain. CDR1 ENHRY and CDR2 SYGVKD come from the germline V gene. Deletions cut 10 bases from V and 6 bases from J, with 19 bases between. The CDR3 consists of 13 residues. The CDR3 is CATHATGSGEQYF. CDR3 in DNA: TGTGCCACCCACGCTACCGGTTCGGGCGAGCAGTACTTC.